This is a list of T cell receptor beta chains from one sample in a study of blood T cell repertoires in COVID-19. Method: immunoSEQ multiplex PCR; TCRdb's copy keeps in-frame clones and lacks some. The repertoire consists of some 42,000 clones, with about 77% occurring once and the leading ten covering approximately 30%. Sequenced sample: peripheral blood. The receptors come from a woman between 65 and 79 years old with acute or convalescent COVID-19. CDR3s include the opening cysteine and the closing phenylalanine or tryptophan.

cdr3_aa | j_call | v_call
CASSTTGVGGPQHF | TRBJ1-5 | TRBV6-2/TRBV6-3
CAISGQDNEQFF | TRBJ2-1 | TRBV10-3
CASSLDRGDEQYF | TRBJ2-7 | TRBV28
CASSFLRGRAFF | TRBJ1-1 | TRBV19
CSVDLGQGGSGANVLTF | TRBJ2-6 | TRBV29-1
CASSFKGDTEAFF | TRBJ1-1 | TRBV7-2
CASSLDRPKNTGELFF | TRBJ2-2 | TRBV7-3
CASSQDRLNEKLFF | TRBJ1-4 | TRBV5-1
CASSLEVGNQPQHF | TRBJ1-5 | TRBV28
CAWSVQGWTEAFF | TRBJ1-1 | TRBV30
CASSHRVAGELFF | TRBJ2-2 | TRBV6-6
CASSLRGASYGYTF | TRBJ1-2 | TRBV5-4
CASAISSGSKGEQFF | TRBJ2-1 | TRBV7-9
CASSPSGGGYNEQFF | TRBJ2-1 | TRBV6-2/TRBV6-3
CASSATGANEKLFF | TRBJ1-4 | TRBV9
CASSLDRGSDTQYF | TRBJ2-3 | TRBV11-3
CASSATSGYYNEQFF | TRBJ2-1 | TRBV5-1
CSASRGQATYNEQFF | TRBJ2-1 | TRBV29-1
CASSLDRVTYEQYF | TRBJ2-7 | TRBV5-1
CASSLGPASSYNSPLHF | TRBJ1-6 | TRBV5-1
CASSLDRSDGNTIYF | TRBJ1-3 | TRBV5-1
CASSRQGGTDTQYF | TRBJ2-3 | TRBV6-5
CASSLGGPMNTEAFF | TRBJ1-1 | TRBV7-9
CASSYGPGLYEQFF | TRBJ2-1 | TRBV6-6
CASSQDRNSNQPQHF | TRBJ1-5 | TRBV3-1/TRBV3-2
CASSSASTEQETQYF | TRBJ2-5 | TRBV13
CSVEVVRGTEAFF | TRBJ1-1 | TRBV29-1
CASSTGLDRGEQYF | TRBJ2-7 | TRBV5-1
CSASSGSNQPQHF | TRBJ1-5 | TRBV20-1
CASRLGTPGNYEQYF | TRBJ2-7 | TRBV6-1
CASSLTGLYGNQPQHF | TRBJ1-5 | TRBV7-2
CASSEAGTASNYGYTF | TRBJ1-2 | TRBV25-1
CASRLGAGTEAFF | TRBJ1-1 | TRBV12-3/TRBV12-4
CAWSNGRGQRSPLHF | TRBJ1-6 | TRBV30
CASSDWTGNQPQHF | TRBJ1-5 | TRBV2
CASSADSLTGELFF | TRBJ2-2 | TRBV9
CAANAGAGYTF | TRBJ1-2 | TRBV19
CSGTGAGTGELFF | TRBJ2-2 | TRBV29-1
CASSSGQGFYEQYF | TRBJ2-7 | TRBV6-2/TRBV6-3
CASRLGGAYEQYF | TRBJ2-7 | TRBV6-5
CASSLAPGAGNTIYF | TRBJ1-3 | TRBV11-2
CSITQGAAGNTIYF | TRBJ1-3 | TRBV29-1
CASSSRQGGRYEQYF | TRBJ2-7 | TRBV13
CASSQDRGLPIF | TRBJ1-1 | TRBV4-2
CSVRRLAGGETQYF | TRBJ2-5 | TRBV29-1
CASSQDTQGDEKLFF | TRBJ1-4 | TRBV4-1
CASSLGQGRDTQYF | TRBJ2-3 | TRBV5-1